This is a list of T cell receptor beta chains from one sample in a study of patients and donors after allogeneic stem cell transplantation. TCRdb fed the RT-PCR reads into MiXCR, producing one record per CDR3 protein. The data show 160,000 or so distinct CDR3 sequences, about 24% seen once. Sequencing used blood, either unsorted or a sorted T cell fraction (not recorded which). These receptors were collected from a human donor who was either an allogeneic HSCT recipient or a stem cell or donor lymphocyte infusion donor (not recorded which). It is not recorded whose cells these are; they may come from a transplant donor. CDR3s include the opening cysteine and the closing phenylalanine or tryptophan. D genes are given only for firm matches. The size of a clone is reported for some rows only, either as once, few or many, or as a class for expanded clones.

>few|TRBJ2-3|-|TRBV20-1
TGCAGTGCTACTAGCAAGGATACGCAGTATTTT
CSATSKDTQYF
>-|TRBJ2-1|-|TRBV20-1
TGCAGTGCTTTCGGGACCCAGCGGATGGAGCAGTTCTTC
CSAFGTQRMEQFF
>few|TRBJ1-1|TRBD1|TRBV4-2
TGTGCCAGCAGCCCCTCGGACAGGGCCTACACTGAAGCTTTCTTT
CASSPSDRAYTEAFF
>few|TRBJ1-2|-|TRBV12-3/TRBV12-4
TGTGCCAGCAGCCAACAGGAAAACTATGGCTACACCTTC
CASSQQENYGYTF
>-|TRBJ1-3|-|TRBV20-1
TGCAGTGCTAATTCCCCTTCGGGGGCCTCTGGAAACACCATATATTTT
CSANSPSGASGNTIYF
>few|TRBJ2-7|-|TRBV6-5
TGTGCCAGCGTAGGCACCTCCTACGAGCAGTACTTC
CASVGTSYEQYF
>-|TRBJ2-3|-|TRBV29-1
TGCAGCGTTGAATCTCGTGACCCCGCTGGAGATACGCAGTATTTT
CSVESRDPAGDTQYF
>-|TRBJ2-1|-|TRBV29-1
TGCAGCGTTGAAGGGGAGGCGGAGCGAGACAATGAGCAGTTCTTC
CSVEGEAERDNEQFF
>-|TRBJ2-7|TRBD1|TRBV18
TGTGCCAGCTCACCAGCCGGGACAGACGAGCAGTACTTC
CASSPAGTDEQYF
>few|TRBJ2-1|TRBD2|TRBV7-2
TGTGCCAGCAGCGCACAGCGGGGAGCTCACAATGAGCAGTTCTTC
CASSAQRGAHNEQFF
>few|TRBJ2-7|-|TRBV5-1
TGCGCCAGCAGCTTGGGACAGACCACCTACGAGCAGTACTTC
CASSLGQTTYEQYF
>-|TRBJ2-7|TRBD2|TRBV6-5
TGTGCCAGCAGTCCGTCGGGGGGGATCTCCTACGAGCAGTACTTC
CASSPSGGISYEQYF
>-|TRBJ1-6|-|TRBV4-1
TGCGCCAGCAGCCAAGCGTTAACAGGGAGTAATTCACCCCTCCACTTT
CASSQALTGSNSPLHF
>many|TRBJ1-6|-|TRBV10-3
TGTGCCATCAGTGATTCCCGACCTAATTCACCCCTCCACTTT
CAISDSRPNSPLHF
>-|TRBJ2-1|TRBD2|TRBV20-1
TGCAGTGCTAGGACGGGAGGTTACTACAATGAGCAGTTCTTC
CSARTGGYYNEQFF
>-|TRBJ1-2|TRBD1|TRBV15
TGTGCCACCAGCAGAGTCCCTGGACAGGGTAACTATGGCTACACCTTC
CATSRVPGQGNYGYTF
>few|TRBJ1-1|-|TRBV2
TGTGCCAGCAGTGGCTACACGATAATTAACACTGAAGCTTTCTTT
CASSGYTIINTEAFF
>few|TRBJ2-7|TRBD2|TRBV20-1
TGCAGTGCTAGAGTAACTAGCGGGAGGCTTCTCGAGCAGTACTTC
CSARVTSGRLLEQYF
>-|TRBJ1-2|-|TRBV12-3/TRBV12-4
TGTGCCAGCAGTCCACGGGACGGAGCATATGGCTACACCTTC
CASSPRDGAYGYTF
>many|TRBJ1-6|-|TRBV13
TGTGCCAGCAGCTTAGGCGGGACCATCTCCTATAATTCACCCCTCCACTTT
CASSLGGTISYNSPLHF
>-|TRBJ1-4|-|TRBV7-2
TGTGCCAGCAGAGACCAGCTTGTTGGAAAACTGTTTTTT
CASRDQLVGKLFF
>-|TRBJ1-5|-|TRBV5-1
TGCGCCAGCAGCTTGATTGGCGCCAGCAATCAGCCCCAGCATTTT
CASSLIGASNQPQHF
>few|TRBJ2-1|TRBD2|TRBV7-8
TGTGCCAGCAGCTTAGGTCGCGCGGGGGGGCAAATTTACAATGAGCAGTTCTTC
CASSLGRAGGQIYNEQFF
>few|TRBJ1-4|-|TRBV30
TGTGCCTGGAAAGCAGACACCCATAATGAAAAACTGTTTTTT
CAWKADTHNEKLFF
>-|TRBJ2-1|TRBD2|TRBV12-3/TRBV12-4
TGTGCCAGCAGCCCGTCTAGCGGAACCTACAATGAGCAGTTCTTC
CASSPSSGTYNEQFF